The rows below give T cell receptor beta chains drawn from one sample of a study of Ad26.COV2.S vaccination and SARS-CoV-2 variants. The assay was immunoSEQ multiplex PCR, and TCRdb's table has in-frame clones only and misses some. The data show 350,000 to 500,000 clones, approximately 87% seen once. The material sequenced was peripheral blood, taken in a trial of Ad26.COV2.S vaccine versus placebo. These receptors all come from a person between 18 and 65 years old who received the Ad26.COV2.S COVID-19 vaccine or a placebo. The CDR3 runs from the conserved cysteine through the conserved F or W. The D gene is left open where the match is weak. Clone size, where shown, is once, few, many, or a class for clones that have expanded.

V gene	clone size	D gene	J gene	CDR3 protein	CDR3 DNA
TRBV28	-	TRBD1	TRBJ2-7	CASSPGTGRYEQYF	TGTGCCAGCAGTCCCGGGACAGGACGTTACGAGCAGTACTTC
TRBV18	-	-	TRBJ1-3	CASSPGATSGNTIYF	TGTGCCAGCTCACCTGGGGCGACTTCTGGAAACACCATATATTTT
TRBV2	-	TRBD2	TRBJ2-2	CASSELAGGYTGELFF	TGTGCCAGCAGTGAATTAGCGGGGGGGTACACCGGGGAGCTGTTTTTT
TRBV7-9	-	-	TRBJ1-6	CASSFRDGESSYNSPLHF	TGTGCCAGCAGCTTCAGGGACGGAGAAAGCTCCTATAATTCACCCCTCCACTTT
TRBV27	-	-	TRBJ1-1	CASKQGLEAFF	TGTGCCAGCAAACAGGGCCTTGAAGCTTTCTTT
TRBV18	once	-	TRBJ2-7	CASSDRNGQPYEQYF	TGTGCCAGCTCCGACCGCAACGGACAGCCCTACGAGCAGTACTTC
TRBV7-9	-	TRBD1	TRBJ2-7	CASSLVDRAYEQYF	TGTGCCAGCAGCTTAGTTGACAGGGCCTACGAGCAGTACTTC
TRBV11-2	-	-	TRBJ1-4	CASSHRIGSEKLFF	TGTGCCAGCAGCCATCGAATAGGGTCTGAAAAACTGTTTTTT
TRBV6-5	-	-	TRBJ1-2	CASSYTVGGLGGYTF	TGTGCCAGCAGTTACACAGTCGGGGGGCTGGGAGGCTACACCTTC
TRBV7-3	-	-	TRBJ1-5	CASSLDSNQPQHF	TGTGCCAGCAGCCTAGATAGCAATCAGCCCCAGCATTTT
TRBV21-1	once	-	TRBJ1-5	CASSIRDRGPPYSNQPQHF	TGTGCCAGCAGCATCCGGGACAGGGGGCCCCCTTATAGCAATCAGCCCCAGCATTTT
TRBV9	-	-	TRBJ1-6	CASSQGRNSPLHF	TGTGCCAGCAGCCAGGGGAGGAATTCACCCCTCCACTTT
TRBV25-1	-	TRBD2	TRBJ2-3	CASSEGLAGGQWDTQYF	TGTGCCAGCAGTGAAGGACTAGCGGGGGGGCAGTGGGATACGCAGTATTTT
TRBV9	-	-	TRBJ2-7	CASSVATGGDRDRYEQYF	TGTGCCAGCAGCGTAGCTACGGGGGGGGACAGGGACAGATACGAGCAGTACTTC
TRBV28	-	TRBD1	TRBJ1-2	CASSFPQQGAFGYTF	TGTGCCAGCAGTTTTCCTCAACAGGGGGCATTTGGCTACACCTTC
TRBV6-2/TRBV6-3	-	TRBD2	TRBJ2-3	CASSYLAGGKDTQYF	TGTGCCAGCAGTTACCTAGCGGGGGGGAAGGATACGCAGTATTTT